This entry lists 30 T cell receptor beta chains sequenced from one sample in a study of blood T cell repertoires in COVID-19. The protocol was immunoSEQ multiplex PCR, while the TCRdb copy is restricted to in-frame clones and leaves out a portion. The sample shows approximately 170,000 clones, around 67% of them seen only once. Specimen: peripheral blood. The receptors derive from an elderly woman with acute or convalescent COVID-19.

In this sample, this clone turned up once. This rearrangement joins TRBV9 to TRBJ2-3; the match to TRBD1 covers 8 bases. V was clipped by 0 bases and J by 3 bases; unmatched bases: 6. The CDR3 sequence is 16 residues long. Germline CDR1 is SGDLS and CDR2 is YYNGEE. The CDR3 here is CASSVAGQGGTDTQYF. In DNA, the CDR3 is TGTGCCAGCAGCGTAGCTGGACAGGGCGGGACAGATACGCAGTATTTT.

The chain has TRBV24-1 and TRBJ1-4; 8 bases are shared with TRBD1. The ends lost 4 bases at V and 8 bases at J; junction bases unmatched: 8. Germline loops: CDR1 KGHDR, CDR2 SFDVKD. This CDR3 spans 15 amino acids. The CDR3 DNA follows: TGTGCCACCAGTGAACCGGGACAGGTGGGGGAAAAACTGTTTTTT. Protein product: CATSEPGQVGEKLFF.

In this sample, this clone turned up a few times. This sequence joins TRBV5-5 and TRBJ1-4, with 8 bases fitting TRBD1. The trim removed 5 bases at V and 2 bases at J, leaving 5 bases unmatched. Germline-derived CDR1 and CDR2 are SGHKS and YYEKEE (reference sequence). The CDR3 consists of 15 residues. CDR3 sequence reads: CASSLDRATNEKLFF. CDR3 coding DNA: TGTGCCAGCAGTCTGGACAGGGCGACTAATGAAAAACTGTTTTTT.

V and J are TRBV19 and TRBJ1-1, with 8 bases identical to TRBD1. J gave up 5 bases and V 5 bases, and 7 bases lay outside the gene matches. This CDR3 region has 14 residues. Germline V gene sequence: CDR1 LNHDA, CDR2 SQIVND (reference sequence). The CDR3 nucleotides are TGTGCCAGTAGTTTTGGACAGGGAAGGACTGAAGCTTTCTTT. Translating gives CASSFGQGRTEAFF.

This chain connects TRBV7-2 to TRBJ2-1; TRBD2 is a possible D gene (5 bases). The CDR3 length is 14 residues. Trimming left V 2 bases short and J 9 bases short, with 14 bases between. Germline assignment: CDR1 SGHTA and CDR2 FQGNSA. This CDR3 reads CASSLTPAEGEQFF. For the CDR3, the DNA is TGTGCCAGCAGCTTAACGCCGGCTGAGGGTGAGCAGTTCTTC.

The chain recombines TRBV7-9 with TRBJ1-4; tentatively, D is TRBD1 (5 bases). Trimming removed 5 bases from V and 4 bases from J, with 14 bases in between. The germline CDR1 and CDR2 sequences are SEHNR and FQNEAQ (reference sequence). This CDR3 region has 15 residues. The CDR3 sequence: CASSPEMGGNEKLFF. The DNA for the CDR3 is TGTGCCAGCAGCCCAGAAATGGGGGGTAATGAAAAACTGTTTTTT.

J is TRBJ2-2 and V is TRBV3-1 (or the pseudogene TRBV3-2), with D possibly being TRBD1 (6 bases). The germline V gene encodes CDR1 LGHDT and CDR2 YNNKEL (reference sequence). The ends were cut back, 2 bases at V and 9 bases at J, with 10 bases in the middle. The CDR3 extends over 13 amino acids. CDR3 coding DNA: TGTGCCAGCAGCCAACCGACAGGTTGGGAGCTGTTTTTT. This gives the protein CASSQPTGWELFF.

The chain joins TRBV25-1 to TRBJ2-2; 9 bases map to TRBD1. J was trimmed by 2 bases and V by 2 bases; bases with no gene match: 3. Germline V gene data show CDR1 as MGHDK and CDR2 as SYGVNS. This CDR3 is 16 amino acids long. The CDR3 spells CASSEMGQGNTGELFF. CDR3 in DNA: TGTGCCAGCAGTGAAATGGGACAGGGCAACACCGGGGAGCTGTTTTTT.

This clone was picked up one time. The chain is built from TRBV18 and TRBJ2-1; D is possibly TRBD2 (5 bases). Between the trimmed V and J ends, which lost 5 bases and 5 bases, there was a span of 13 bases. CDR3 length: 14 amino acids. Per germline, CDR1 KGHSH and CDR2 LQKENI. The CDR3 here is CASSVAAADNEQFF. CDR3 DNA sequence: TGTGCCAGCTCAGTTGCAGCGGCTGACAATGAGCAGTTCTTC.

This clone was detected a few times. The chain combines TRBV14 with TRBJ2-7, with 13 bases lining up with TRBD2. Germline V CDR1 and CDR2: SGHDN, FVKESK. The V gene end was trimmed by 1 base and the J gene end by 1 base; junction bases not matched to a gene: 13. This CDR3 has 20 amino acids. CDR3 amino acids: CASSQAGLAGVDGGSYEQYF. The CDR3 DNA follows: TGTGCCAGCAGCCAAGCCGGACTAGCGGGGGTGGATGGAGGGTCCTACGAGCAGTACTTC.

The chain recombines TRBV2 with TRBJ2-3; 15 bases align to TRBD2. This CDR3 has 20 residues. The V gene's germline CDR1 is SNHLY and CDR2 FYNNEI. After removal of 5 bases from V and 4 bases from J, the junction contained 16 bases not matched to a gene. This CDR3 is CASSTWTSGRATVGADTQYF. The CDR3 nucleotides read TGTGCCAGCAGTACCTGGACTAGCGGGAGGGCCACAGTCGGAGCAGATACGCAGTATTTT.

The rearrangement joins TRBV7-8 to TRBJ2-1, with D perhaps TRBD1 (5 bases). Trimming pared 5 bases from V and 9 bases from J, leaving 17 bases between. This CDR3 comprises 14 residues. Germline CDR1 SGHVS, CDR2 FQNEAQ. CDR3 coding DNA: TGTGCCAGCAGCCCTCAGGGCTCTCGGCTTGAGCAGTTCTTC. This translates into CASSPQGSRLEQFF.

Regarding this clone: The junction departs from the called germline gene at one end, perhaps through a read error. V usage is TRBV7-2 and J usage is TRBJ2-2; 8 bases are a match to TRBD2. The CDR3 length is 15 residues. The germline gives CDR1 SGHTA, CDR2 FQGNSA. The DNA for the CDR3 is TGTGCCGGCAGCTTACAAGCGGGAGCGGTCGGGGAGCTGTTTTTT. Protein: CAGSLQAGAVGELFF.

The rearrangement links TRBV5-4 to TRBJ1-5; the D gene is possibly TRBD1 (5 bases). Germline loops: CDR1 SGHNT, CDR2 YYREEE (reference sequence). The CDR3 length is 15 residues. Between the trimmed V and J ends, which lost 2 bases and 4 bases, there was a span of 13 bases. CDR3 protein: CASSFDGGLNQPQHF. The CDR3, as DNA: TGTGCCAGCAGCTTCGACGGGGGGTTGAATCAGCCCCAGCATTTT.

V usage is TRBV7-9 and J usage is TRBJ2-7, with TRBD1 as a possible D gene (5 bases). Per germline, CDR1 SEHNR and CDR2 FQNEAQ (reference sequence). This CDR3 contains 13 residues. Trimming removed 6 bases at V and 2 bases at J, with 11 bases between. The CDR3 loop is CASSRQLTYEQYF. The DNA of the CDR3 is TGTGCCAGCAGTCGACAGCTTACCTACGAGCAGTACTTC.

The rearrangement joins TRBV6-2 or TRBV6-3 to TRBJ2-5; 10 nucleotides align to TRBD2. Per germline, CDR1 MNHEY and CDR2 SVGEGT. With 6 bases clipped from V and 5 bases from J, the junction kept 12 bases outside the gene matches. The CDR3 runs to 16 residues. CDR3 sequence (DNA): TGTGCCAGCAGCCCCGGACTAGCGGAGACCAGGGAGACCCAGTACTTC. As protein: CASSPGLAETRETQYF.

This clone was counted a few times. The CDR3 loop reads CATSRVGTGGRGAFF. The CDR3 region has the DNA TGTGCCACCAGCAGAGTCGGTACAGGGGGCCGGGGAGCTTTCTTT. The chain couples TRBV15 to TRBJ1-1; 9 bases agree with TRBD1. CDR3 length: 15 residues. Losses at the gene ends were 1 base for V and 10 bases for J; bases not matched to a gene: 10. Germline V gene lookup returns CDR1 LNHNV and CDR2 YYDKDF (reference sequence).

The CDR3 is CASSLAGGEQYF. CDR3 nucleotide sequence: TGTGCCAGCAGTTTGGCAGGGGGCGAGCAGTACTTC. The rearrangement uses TRBV28 and TRBJ2-7; 7 bases agree with TRBD1. V lost 3 bases and J lost 6; bases outside the gene matches: 2. Looked up from germline, CDR1 is MDHEN and CDR2 is SYDVKM. CDR3 length equals 12 residues. Based on the CDR3 plus reference TRBV28 and TRBJ2-7, the full variable domain is DVKVTQSSRYLVKRTGEKVFLECVQDMDHENMFWYRQDPGLGLRLIYFSYDVKMKEKGDIPEGYSVSREKKERFSLILESASTNQTSMYLCASSLAGGEQYFGPGTRLTVT.

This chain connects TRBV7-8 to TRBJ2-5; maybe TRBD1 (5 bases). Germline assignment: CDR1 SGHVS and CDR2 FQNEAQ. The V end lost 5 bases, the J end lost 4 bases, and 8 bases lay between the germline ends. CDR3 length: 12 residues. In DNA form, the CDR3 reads TGTGCCAGCAGCCCTCAGGGAGAGACCCAGTACTTC. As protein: CASSPQGETQYF.

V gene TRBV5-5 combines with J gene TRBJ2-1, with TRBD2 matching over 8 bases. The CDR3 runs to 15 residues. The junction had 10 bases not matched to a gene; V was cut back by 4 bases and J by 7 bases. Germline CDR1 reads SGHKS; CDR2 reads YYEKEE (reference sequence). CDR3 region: CASSRSGREGNEQFF. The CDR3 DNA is TGTGCCAGCAGCCGAAGCGGGAGAGAGGGGAATGAGCAGTTCTTC. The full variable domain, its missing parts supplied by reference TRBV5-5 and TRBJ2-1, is DAGVTQSPTHLIKTRGQQVTLRCSPISGHKSVSWYQQVLGQGPQFIFQYYEKEERGRGNFPDRFSARQFPNYSSELNVNALLLGDSALYLCASSRSGREGNEQFFGPGTRLTVL.

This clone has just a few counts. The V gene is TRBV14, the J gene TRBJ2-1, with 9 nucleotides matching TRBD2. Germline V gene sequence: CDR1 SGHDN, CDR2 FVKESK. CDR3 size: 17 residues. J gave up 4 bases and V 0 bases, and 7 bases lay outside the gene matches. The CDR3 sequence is CASSQELLLAGYNEQFF. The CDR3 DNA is TGTGCCAGCAGCCAAGAACTTTTGCTAGCGGGGTACAATGAGCAGTTCTTC. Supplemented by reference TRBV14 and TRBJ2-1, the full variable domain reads EAGVTQFPSHSVIEKGQTVTLRCDPISGHDNLYWYRRVMGKEIKFLLHFVKESKQDESGMPNNRFLAERTGGTYSTLKVQPAELEDSGVYFCASSQELLLAGYNEQFFGPGTRLTVL.

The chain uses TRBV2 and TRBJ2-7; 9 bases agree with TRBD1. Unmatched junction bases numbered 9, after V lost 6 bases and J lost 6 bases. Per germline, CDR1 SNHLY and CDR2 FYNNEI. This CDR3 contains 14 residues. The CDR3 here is CASSDGQGRSEQYF. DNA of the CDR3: TGTGCCAGCAGCGATGGACAGGGGCGAAGCGAGCAGTACTTC.

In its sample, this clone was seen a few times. The CDR3 DNA reads as TGTGCCACCAGTGATAAGACAGGGTCGGGCTACACCTTC. This codes for CATSDKTGSGYTF. V and J are TRBV24-1 and TRBJ1-2; 7 bases match TRBD1. This CDR3 contains 13 residues. J was trimmed by 8 bases and V by 3 bases; bases with no gene match: 5. CDR1 KGHDR and CDR2 SFDVKD come from the germline V gene.

CDR3 sequence (DNA): TGCGCCAGCAGCCAAGAAGCCAGGGGTTCTCAGCCCCAGCATTTT. It yields the protein CASSQEARGSQPQHF. The genes are TRBV4-1 and TRBJ1-5; D is perhaps TRBD1 (6 bases). Germline CDR1 and CDR2: MGHRA and YSYEKL. Trimming cost V 0 bases and J 6 bases, with 12 bases left between them. This CDR3 spans 15 amino acids.

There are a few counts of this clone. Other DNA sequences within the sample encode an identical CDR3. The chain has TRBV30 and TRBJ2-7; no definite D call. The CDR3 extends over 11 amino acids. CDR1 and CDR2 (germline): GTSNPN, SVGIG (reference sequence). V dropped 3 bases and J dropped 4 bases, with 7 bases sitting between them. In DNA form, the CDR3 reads TGTGCCTGGAGCGTTAGATACGAGCAGTACTTC. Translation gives CAWSVRYEQYF.

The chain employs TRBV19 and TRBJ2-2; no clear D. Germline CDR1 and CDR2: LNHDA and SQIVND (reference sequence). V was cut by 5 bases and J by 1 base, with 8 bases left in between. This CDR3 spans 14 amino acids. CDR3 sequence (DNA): TGTGCCAGTAGTCTCTACTTGAACACCGGGGAGCTGTTTTTT. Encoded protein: CASSLYLNTGELFF. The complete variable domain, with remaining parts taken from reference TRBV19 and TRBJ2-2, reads DGGITQSPKYLFRKEGQNVTLSCEQNLNHDAMYWYRQDPGQGLRLIYYSQIVNDFQKGDIAEGYSVSREKKESFPLTVTSAQKNPTAFYLCASSLYLNTGELFFGEGSRLTVL.

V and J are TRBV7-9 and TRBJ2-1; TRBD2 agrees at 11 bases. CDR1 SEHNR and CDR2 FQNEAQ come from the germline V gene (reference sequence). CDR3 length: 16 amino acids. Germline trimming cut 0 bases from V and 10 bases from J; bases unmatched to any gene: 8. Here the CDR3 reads CASSLAGLAGQPEQFF. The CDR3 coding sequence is TGTGCCAGCAGCTTAGCAGGACTAGCGGGTCAGCCGGAGCAGTTCTTC.

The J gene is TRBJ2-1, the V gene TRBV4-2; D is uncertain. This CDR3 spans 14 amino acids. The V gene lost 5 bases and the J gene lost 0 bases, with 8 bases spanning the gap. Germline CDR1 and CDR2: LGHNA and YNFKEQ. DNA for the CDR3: TGTGCCAGCAGCGCCCGCGGCTCCTACAATGAGCAGTTCTTC. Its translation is CASSARGSYNEQFF.

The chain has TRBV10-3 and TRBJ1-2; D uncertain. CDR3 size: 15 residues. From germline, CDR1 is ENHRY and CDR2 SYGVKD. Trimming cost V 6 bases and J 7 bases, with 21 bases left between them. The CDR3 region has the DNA TGTGCCATCAGGAGGGAGGCAGCGGTACCACTTGGCTACACCTTC. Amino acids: CAIRREAAVPLGYTF.

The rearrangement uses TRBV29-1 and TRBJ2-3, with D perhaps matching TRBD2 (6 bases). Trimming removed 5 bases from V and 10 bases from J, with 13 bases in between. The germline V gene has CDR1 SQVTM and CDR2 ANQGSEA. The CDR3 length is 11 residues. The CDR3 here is CSVRRGPSQYF. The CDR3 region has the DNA TGCAGCGTTCGGCGGGGTCCCTCGCAGTATTTT.